This entry lists 6 T cell receptor beta chains sequenced from one sample in a study of blood T cell repertoires in COVID-19. Using immunoSEQ multiplex PCR, the repertoire was profiled, and TCRdb retains in-frame clones only, with some absent. The repertoire holds roughly 370,000 clones, with around nine tenths as singletons. Sequencing used PBMCs or T cells enriched from blood (not recorded which). The receptors come from a woman between 45 and 60 years old who had recovered from COVID-19.

J is TRBJ2-1 and V is TRBV27; D possibly corresponds to TRBD2 (6 bases). This CDR3 is built from 11 residues. Trimming took off 6 bases at V and 8 bases at J, with 8 bases between the two ends. Germline loops: CDR1 MNHEY, CDR2 SMNVEV (reference sequence). The CDR3 spells CASSWRDEQFF. The CDR3 DNA reads as TGTGCCAGCAGCTGGAGGGATGAGCAGTTCTTC.

V usage is TRBV5-5 and J usage is TRBJ1-4; 8 bases fit TRBD1. Looked up from germline, CDR1 is SGHKS and CDR2 is YYEKEE (reference sequence). V lost 3 bases, J lost 0 bases, and 7 bases stayed unmatched. This CDR3 is 17 amino acids long. The CDR3 loop is CASSSYRGFSTNEKLFF. CDR3 nucleotide sequence: TGTGCCAGCAGCTCCTACAGGGGGTTTTCAACTAATGAAAAACTGTTTTTT.

This chain links TRBV18 with TRBJ1-4, with TRBD1 identical over 9 bases. Trimming took 3 bases from V and 3 from J; bases not matched to a gene: 8. Germline CDR1 is KGHSH and CDR2 is LQKENI. The CDR3 totals 17 residues. CDR3 amino acids: CASSPKNRGQANEKLFF. The CDR3 DNA follows: TGTGCCAGCTCACCCAAAAACAGGGGGCAGGCTAATGAAAAACTGTTTTTT.

The chain uses TRBV7-2 and TRBJ2-7; a weak D match, TRBD1 (6 bases). Trimming removed 1 base from V and 0 bases from J, with 10 bases in between. Germline V gene data show CDR1 as SGHTA and CDR2 as FQGNSA. CDR3 length: 15 residues. In DNA, the CDR3 is TGTGCCAGCAGCTTAGGAGGGACAAGCTCCTACGAGCAGTACTTC. Amino acids: CASSLGGTSSYEQYF.

This chain connects TRBV16 to TRBJ2-7, with 9 bases aligning to TRBD1. V gave up 6 bases and J gave up 0 bases; unmatched junction bases: 9. The CDR3 spans 16 residues. The germline gives CDR1 KGHSY, CDR2 FQNENV. CDR3 loop: CASRGDRDLTSYEQYF. The CDR3 region has the DNA TGTGCCAGCAGGGGGGACAGGGATCTGACCTCCTACGAGCAGTACTTC. The full variable domain, in which reference TRBV16 and TRBJ2-7 provide the parts outside the CDR3, is GEEVAQTPKHLVRGEGQKAKLYCAPIKGHSYVFWYQQVLKNEFKFLISFQNENVFDETGMPKERFSAKCLPNSPCSLEIQATKLEDSAVYFCASRGDRDLTSYEQYFGPGTRLTVT.

The chain joins TRBV30 to TRBJ1-3, with D possibly being TRBD1 (5 bases). In germline, CDR1 is GTSNPN, CDR2 SVGIG (reference sequence). The CDR3 covers 18 residues. V was cut by 4 bases and J by 1 base, with 23 bases left in between. For the CDR3, the DNA is TGTGCCTGGAAACCTCGGGCCCGGGGGGATCCATCTGGAAACACCATATATTTT. Translation gives CAWKPRARGDPSGNTIYF.